This T cell receptor (beta chain) emerged from a study of cytomegalovirus exposure and HLA in healthy donors. PCR amplification relied on 60 Vbeta primers (plus 13 Jbeta primers). Assay: immunoSEQ multiplex PCR; the TCRdb copy retains only in-frame clones and omits some. The sample carries over 150,000 clones, approximately 81% recorded once. Findings and caveats of the study: A later examination showed that TCR association rates differed by HLA locus, with DRB1 most and HLA-C fewest.

From germline, CDR1 is SGHVS and CDR2 FNYEAQ. The CDR3 spans 16 residues. V lost 1 base to trimming and J lost 5 bases; unmatched junction nucleotides: 10. Concerning this clone itself: Its target is not known.

This TCR was recovered from a man between 18 and 29 years old in good health and CMV-seronegative. This chain links TRBV7-6 with TRBJ2-7, with 8 bases matching TRBD2. Sequencing was performed on PBMCs. The CDR3 is CASSLEEETSVDEQYF. For the CDR3, the DNA is TGTGCCAGCAGCTTAGAGGAGGAGACTAGCGTCGACGAGCAGTACTTC.